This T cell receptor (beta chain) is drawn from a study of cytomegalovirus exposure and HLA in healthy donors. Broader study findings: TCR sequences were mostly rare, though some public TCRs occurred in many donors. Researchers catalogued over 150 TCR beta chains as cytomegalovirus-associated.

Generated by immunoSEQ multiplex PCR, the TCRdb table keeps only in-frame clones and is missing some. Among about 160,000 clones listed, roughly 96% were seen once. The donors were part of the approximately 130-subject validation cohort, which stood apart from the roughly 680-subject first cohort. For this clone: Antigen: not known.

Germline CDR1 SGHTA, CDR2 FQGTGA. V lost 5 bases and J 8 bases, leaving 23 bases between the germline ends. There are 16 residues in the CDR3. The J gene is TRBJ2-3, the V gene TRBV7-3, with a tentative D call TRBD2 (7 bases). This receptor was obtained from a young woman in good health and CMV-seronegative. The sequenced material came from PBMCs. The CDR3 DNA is TGTGCCAGCAGCGCTAGCGGCGGGGGCGTTCGAGGTACGCAGTATTTT. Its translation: CASSASGGGVRGTQYF.